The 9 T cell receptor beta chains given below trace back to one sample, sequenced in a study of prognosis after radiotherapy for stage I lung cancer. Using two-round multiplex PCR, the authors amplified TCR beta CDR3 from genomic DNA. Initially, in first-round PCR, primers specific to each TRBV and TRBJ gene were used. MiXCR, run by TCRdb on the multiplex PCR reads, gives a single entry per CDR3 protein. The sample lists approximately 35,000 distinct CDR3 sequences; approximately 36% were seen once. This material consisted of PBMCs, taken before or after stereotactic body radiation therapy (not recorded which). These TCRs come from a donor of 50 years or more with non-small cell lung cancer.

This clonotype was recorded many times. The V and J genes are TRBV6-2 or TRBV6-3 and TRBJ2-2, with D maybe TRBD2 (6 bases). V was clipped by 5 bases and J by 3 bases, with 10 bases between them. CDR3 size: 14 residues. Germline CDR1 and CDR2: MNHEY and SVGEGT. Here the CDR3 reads CASSRERDTGELFF. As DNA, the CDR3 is TGTGCCAGCAGTCGCGAGCGGGACACCGGGGAGCTGTTTTTT.

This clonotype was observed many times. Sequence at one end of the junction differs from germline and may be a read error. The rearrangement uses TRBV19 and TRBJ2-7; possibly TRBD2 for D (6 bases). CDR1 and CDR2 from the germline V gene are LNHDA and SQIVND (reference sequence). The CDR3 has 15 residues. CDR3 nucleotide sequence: TGTGCCAGCAGTATATCGGGGGATGTCTCCTACGAGCAGTACTTC. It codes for CASSISGDVSYEQYF.

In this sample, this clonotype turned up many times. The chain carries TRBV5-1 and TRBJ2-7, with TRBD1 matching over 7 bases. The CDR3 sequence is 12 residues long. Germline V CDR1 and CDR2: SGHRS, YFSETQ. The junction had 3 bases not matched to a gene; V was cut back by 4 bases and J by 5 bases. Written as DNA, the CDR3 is TGCGCCAGCAGCACGACAGGGAACGAGCAGTACTTC. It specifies CASSTTGNEQYF. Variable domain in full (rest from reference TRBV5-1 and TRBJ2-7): KAGVTQTPRYLIKTRGQQVTLSCSPISGHRSVSWYQQTPGQGLQFLFEYFSETQRNKGNFPGRFSGRQFSNSRSEMNVSTLELGDSALYLCASSTTGNEQYFGPGTRLTVT.

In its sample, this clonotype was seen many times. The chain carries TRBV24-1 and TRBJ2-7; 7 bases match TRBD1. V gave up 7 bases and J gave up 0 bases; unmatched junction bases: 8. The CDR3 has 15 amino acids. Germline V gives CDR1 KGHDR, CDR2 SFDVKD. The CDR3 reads CATRRGLPTSYEQYF. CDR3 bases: TGTGCCACCAGGAGGGGGCTCCCTACCTCCTACGAGCAGTACTTC.

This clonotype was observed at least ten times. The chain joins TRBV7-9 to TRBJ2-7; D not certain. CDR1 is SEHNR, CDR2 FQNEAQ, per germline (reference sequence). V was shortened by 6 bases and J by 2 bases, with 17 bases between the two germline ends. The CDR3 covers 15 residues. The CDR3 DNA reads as TGTGCCAGCAGTCGACGAAGTAGTGGCGCCTACGAGCAGTACTTC. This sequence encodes CASSRRSSGAYEQYF.

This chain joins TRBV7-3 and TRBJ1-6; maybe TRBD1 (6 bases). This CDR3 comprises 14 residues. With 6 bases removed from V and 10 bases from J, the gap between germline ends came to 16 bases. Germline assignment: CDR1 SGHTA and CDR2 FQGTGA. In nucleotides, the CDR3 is TGTGCCAGCAGTCTACATTCCACAGGGTCACCCCTCCACTTT. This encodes CASSLHSTGSPLHF.

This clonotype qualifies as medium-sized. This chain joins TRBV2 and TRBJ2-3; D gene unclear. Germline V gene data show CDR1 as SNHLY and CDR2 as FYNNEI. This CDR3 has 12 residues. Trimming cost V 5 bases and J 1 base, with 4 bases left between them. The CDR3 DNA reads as TGTGCCAGCAGTTCGGGCACAGATACGCAGTATTTT. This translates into CASSSGTDTQYF.

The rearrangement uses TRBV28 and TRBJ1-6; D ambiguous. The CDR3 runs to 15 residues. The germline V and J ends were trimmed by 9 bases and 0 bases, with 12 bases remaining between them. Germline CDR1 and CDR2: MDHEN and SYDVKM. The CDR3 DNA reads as TGTGCCAGTGGGGAAAAGAGCTCCTATAATTCACCCCTCCACTTT. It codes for CASGEKSSYNSPLHF.

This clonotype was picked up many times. The CDR3 protein is CATSFQGAPTDTQYF. In DNA form, the CDR3 reads TGTGCCACCAGTTTTCAGGGGGCCCCCACAGATACGCAGTATTTT. The chain couples TRBV15 to TRBJ2-3; TRBD1 agrees at 8 bases. Germline V CDR1 and CDR2: LNHNV, YYDKDF (reference sequence). This CDR3 comprises 15 residues. After removal of 6 bases from V and 2 bases from J, the junction contained 7 bases not matched to a gene. The entire variable domain, with the rest obtained from reference TRBV15 and TRBJ2-3, is as follows: DAMVIQNPRYQVTQFGKPVTLSCSQTLNHNVMYWYQQKSSQAPKLLFHYYDKDFNNEADTPDNFQSRRPNTSFCFLDIRSPGLGDTAMYLCATSFQGAPTDTQYFGPGTRLTVL.